One T cell receptor (beta chain) is described in this entry. CDR3 length equals 13 residues. Germline V gene data show CDR1 as SQVTM and CDR2 as ANQGSEA. V was pared by 4 bases and J by 6 bases, with 9 bases of the junction left unmatched. Per the authors' pipeline: Using reference gene primer amplification, nucleated cell counts were estimated. Repertoires were generated with immunoSEQ multiplex PCR, while TCRdb's copy carries only in-frame clones and drops some. The DNA gave D and trimming, while V, J and clone size come from that table. Of roughly 250,000 clones in the sample, roughly 80% are singletons; the top ten hold more than 6%. This sample stems from a study of blood T cell repertoires in COVID-19. Study-level information: Samples came from the United States, Italy and Spain, spanning acute and convalescent COVID-19. Sources were T cells, B-cell-depleted T cells, or PBMCs; the material itself was cDNA or gDNA.

Sequencing was carried out using peripheral blood. This chain uses TRBV29-1 with TRBJ2-7; TRBD1 agrees at 7 bases. The source of this sequence is a woman aged 55-70 years with active or convalescent COVID-19. The CDR3 DNA is TGCAGCGTTGTTAAGGGGGCTGGGGTCGAGCAGTACTTC. Translated, it gives CSVVKGAGVEQYF.